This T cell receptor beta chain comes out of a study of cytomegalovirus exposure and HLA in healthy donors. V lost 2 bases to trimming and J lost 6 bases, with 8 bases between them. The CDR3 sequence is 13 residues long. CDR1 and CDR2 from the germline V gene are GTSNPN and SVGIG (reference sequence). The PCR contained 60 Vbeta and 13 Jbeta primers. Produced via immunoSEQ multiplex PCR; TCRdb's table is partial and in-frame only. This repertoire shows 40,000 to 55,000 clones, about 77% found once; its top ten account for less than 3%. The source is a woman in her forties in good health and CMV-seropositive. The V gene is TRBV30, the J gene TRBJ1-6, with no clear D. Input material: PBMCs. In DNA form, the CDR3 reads TGTGCCTGGAGTCATAGAGGTAATTCACCCCTCCACTTT. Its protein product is CAWSHRGNSPLHF.